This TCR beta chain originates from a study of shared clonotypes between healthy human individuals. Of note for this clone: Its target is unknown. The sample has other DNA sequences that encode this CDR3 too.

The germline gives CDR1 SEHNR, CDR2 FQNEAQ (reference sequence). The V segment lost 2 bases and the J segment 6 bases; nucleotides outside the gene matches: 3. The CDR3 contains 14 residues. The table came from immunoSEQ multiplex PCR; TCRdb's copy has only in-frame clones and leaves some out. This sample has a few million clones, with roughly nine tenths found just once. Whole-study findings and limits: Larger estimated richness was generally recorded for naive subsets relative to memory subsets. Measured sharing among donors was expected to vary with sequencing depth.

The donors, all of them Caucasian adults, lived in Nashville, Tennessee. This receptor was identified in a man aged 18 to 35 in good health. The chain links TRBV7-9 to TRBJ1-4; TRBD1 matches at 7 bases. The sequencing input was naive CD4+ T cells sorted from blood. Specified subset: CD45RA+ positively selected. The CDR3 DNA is TGTGCCAGCAGCTTACGGCAGGGGGATGAAAAACTGTTTTTT. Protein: CASSLRQGDEKLFF.